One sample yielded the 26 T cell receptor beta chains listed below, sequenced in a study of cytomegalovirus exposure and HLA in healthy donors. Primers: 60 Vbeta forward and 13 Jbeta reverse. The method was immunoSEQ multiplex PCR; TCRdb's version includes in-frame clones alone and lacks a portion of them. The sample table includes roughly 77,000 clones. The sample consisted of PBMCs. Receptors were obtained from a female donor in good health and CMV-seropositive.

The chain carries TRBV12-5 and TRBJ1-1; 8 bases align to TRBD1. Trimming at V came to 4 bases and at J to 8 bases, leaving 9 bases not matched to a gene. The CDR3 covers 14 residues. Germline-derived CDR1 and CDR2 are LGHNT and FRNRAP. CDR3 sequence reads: CASGYSGTGQEAFF. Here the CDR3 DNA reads TGTGCTAGTGGTTATTCCGGGACAGGCCAGGAAGCTTTCTTT.

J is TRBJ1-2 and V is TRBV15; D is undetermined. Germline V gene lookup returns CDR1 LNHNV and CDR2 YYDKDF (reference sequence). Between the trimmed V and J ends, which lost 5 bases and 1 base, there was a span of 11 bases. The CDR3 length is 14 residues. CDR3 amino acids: CATSRGTLNYGYTF. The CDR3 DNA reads TGTGCCACCAGCCGCGGTACCCTTAACTATGGCTACACCTTC.

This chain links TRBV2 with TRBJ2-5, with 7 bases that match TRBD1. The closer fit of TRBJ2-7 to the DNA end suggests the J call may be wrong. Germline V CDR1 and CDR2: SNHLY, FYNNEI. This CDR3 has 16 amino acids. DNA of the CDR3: TGTGCCAGCAGCGCATACTCAGGGGGAATGTCCTACGAGCAGTACTTC. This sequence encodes CASSAYSGGMSYEQYF.

The CDR3 nucleotides are TGTGCCAGCAGCTTAAGTTCGACAGGCCGCCTCGAGCAGTACTTC. This encodes CASSLSSTGRLEQYF. V usage is TRBV7-9 and J usage is TRBJ2-7; D perhaps matches TRBD1 (6 bases). Germline values: CDR1 SEHNR, CDR2 FQNEAQ (reference sequence). V was cut by 2 bases and J by 6 bases, with 17 bases left in between. The CDR3 covers 15 residues.

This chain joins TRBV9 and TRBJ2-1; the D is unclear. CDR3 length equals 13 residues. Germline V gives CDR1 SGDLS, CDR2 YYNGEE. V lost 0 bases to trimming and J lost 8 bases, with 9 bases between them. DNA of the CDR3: TGTGCCAGCAGCGTAGTTGAACGGGATGAGCAGTTCTTC. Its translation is CASSVVERDEQFF.

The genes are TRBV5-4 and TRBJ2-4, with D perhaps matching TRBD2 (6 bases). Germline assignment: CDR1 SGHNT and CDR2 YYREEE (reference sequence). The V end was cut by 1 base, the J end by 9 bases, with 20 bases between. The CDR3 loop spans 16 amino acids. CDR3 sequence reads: CASSLLAGRDSGIQYF. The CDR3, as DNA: TGTGCCAGCAGCTTGTTGGCGGGGCGGGATTCAGGCATTCAGTACTTC. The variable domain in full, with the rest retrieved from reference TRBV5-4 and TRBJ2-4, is ETGVTQSPTHLIKTRGQQVTLRCSSQSGHNTVSWYQQALGQGPQFIFQYYREEENGRGNFPPRFSGLQFPNYSSELNVNALELDDSALYLCASSLLAGRDSGIQYFGAGTRLSVL.

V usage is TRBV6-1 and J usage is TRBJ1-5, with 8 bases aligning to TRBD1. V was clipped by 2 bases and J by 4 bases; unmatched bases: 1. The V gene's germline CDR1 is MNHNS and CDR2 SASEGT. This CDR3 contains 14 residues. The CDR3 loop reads CASSERTGNQPQHF. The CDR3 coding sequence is TGTGCCAGCAGTGAAAGGACAGGGAATCAGCCCCAGCATTTT.

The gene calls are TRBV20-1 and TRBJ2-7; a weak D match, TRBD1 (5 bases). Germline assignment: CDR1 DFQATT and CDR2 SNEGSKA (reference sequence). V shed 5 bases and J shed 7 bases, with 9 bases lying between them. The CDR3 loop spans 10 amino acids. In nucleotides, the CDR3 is TGCAGTGCTCGAAAGGGGGAGCAGTACTTC. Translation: CSARKGEQYF.

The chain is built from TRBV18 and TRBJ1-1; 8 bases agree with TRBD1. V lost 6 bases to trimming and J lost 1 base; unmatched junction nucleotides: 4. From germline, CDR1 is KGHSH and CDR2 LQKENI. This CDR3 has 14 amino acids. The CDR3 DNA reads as TGTGCCAGCTCGGACAGGGAAACGAACACTGAAGCTTTCTTT. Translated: CASSDRETNTEAFF.

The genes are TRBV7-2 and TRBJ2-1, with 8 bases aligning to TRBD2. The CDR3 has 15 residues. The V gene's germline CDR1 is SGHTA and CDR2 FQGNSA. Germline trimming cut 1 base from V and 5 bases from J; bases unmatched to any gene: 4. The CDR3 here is CASSLDTGGDNEQFF. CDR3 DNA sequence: TGTGCCAGCAGCTTAGACACGGGGGGGGACAATGAGCAGTTCTTC.

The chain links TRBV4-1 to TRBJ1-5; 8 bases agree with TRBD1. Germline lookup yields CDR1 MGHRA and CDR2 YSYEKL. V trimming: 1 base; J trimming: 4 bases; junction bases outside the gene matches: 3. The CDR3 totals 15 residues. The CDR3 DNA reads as TGCGCCAGCAGCCAAGCCGGGACAGGTAATCAGCCCCAGCATTTT. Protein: CASSQAGTGNQPQHF.

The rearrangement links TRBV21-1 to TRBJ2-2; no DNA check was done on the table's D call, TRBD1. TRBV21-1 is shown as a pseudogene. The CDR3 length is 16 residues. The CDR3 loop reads CASSKAQGPNTGELFF. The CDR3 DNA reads TGTGCCAGCAGCAAAGCACAGGGCCCTAACACCGGGGAGCTGTTTTTT.

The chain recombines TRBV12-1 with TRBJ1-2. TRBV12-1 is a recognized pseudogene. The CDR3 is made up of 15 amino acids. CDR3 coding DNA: TGTGCCAGCAGCGCTCGATGGGGGGGGCAGGATGGCTACACCTTC. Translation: CASSARWGGQDGYTF.

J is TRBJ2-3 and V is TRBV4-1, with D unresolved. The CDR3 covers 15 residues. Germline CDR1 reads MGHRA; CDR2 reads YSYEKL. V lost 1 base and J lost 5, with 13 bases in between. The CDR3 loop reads CASSQVRLFRDTQYF. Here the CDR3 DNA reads TGCGCCAGCAGCCAAGTTCGACTCTTCAGAGATACGCAGTATTTT.

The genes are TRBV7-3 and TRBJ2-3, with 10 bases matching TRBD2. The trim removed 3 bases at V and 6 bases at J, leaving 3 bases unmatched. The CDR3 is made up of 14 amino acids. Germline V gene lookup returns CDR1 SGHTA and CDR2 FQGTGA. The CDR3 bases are TGTGCCAGCAGCTTTAGCGGGGGGCTGGATACGCAGTATTTT. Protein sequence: CASSFSGGLDTQYF.

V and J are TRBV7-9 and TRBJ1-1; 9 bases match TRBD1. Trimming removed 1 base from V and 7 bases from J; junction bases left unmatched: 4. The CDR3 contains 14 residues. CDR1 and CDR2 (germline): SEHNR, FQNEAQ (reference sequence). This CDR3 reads CASSLDGQGNEAFF. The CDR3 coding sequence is TGTGCCAGCAGCTTAGACGGACAGGGGAATGAAGCTTTCTTT. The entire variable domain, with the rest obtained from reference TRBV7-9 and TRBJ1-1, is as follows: DTGVSQNPRHKITKRGQNVTFRCDPISEHNRLYWYRQTLGQGPEFLTYFQNEAQLEKSRLLSDRFSAERPKGSFSTLEIQRTEQGDSAMYLCASSLDGQGNEAFFGQGTRLTVV.

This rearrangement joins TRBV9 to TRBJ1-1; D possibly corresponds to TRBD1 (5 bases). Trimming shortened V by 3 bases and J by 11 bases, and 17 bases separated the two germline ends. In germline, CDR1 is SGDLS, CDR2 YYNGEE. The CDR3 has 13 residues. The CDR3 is CASSAPEGLGAFF. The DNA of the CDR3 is TGTGCCAGCAGCGCTCCGGAGGGGTTAGGTGCTTTCTTT.

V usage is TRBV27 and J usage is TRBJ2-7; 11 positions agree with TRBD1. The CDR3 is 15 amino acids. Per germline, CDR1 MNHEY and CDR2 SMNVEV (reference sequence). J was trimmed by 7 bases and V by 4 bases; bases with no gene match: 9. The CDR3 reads CASSYRTGGAGEQYF. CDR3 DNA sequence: TGTGCCAGCAGTTATCGGACAGGGGGCGCCGGGGAGCAGTACTTC.

CDR3 nucleotides: TGCAGCGTGGGGGCAGGGTTGAGGACAACTAATGAAAAACTGTTTTTT. This encodes CSVGAGLRTTNEKLFF. This sequence joins TRBV29-1 and TRBJ1-4, with D perhaps TRBD1 (6 bases). CDR3 length: 16 residues. In germline, CDR1 is SQVTM, CDR2 ANQGSEA. Trimming removed 6 bases from V and 0 bases from J, with 17 bases in between. The full variable domain, rest sourced from reference TRBV29-1 and TRBJ1-4, is SAVISQKPSRDICQRGTSLTIQCQVDSQVTMMFWYRQQPGQSLTLIATANQGSEATYESGFVIDKFPISRPNLTFSTLTVSNMSPEDSSIYLCSVGAGLRTTNEKLFFGSGTQLSVL.

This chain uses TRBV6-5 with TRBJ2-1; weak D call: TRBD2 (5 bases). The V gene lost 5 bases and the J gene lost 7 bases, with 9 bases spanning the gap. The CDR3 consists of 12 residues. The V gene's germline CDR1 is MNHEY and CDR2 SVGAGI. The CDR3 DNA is TGTGCCAGCAGTCCTCCGGGGAATGAGCAGTTCTTC. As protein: CASSPPGNEQFF.

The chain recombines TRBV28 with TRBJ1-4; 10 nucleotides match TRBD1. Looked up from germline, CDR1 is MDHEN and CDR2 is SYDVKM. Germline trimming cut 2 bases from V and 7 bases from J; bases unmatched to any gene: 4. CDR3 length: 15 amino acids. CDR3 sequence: CASSLRQGAGEKLFF. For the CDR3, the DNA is TGTGCCAGCAGTTTACGACAGGGGGCGGGTGAAAAACTGTTTTTT.

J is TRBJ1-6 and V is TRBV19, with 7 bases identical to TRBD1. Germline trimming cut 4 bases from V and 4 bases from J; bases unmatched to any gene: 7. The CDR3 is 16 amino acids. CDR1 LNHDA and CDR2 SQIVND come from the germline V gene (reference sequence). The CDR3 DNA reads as TGTGCCAGTAGTAGATACGGACAGGAATATAATTCACCCCTCCACTTT. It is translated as CASSRYGQEYNSPLHF.

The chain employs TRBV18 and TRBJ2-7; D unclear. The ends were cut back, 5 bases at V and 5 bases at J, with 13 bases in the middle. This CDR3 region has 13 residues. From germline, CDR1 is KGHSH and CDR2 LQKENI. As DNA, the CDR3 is TGTGCCAGCTCAGCTGGAGTTTTCAACGAGCAGTACTTC. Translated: CASSAGVFNEQYF.

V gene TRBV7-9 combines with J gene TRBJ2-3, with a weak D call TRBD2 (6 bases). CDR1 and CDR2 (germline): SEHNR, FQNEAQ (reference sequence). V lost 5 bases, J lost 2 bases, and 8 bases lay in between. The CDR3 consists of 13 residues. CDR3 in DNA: TGTGCCAGCAGCCGCGGGACCACAGATACGCAGTATTTT. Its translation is CASSRGTTDTQYF.

The CDR3 DNA is TGTGCCAGCAGTTCCCCCGACAGGGGGTGGTTTTCTTACTTC. This gives the protein CASSSPDRGWFSYF. The chain combines TRBV28 with TRBJ2-7; 9 nucleotides align to TRBD1. Germline V gene data show CDR1 as MDHEN and CDR2 as SYDVKM. The CDR3 contains 14 residues. V lost 4 bases and J lost 13; bases outside the gene matches: 14. Supplemented by reference TRBV28 and TRBJ2-7, the full variable domain reads DVKVTQSSRYLVKRTGEKVFLECVQDMDHENMFWYRQDPGLGLRLIYFSYDVKMKEKGDIPEGYSVSREKKERFSLILESASTNQTSMYLCASSSPDRGWFSYFGPGTRLTVT.

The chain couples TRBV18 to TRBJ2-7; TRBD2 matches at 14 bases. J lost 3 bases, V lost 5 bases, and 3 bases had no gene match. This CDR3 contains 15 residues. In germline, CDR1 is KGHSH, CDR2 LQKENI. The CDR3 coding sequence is TGTGCCAGCTCATCCGGGACTAGCGGGGGCTACGAGCAGTACTTC. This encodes CASSSGTSGGYEQYF.